The 11 T cell receptor beta chains reported below all come from one sample, sequenced in a study of T cell repertoires in cytomegalovirus infection. TCRdb re-called the reads with MiXCR, one entry per CDR3 protein. The sample consists of about 740,000 distinct CDR3 sequences, less than 40% of them appearing once. Input material: PBMCs. The receptors come from a human donor in good health (CMV status not recorded). Some clones in this sample may be carry-over from other donors' samples.

In DNA form, the CDR3 reads TGTGCCAGTAGTAGTGACACTGACACTGAAGCTTTCTTT. This gives the protein CASSSDTDTEAFF. This chain uses TRBV19 with TRBJ1-1; no definite D call. V lost 4 bases and J lost 3, with 9 bases in between. From germline, CDR1 is LNHDA and CDR2 SQIVND (reference sequence). This CDR3 spans 13 amino acids.

The table lists this clonotype with many counts. The gene calls are TRBV7-8 and TRBJ1-6, with 9 bases that match TRBD1. After removal of 5 bases from V and 5 bases from J, the junction contained 7 bases not matched to a gene. Germline V gives CDR1 SGHVS, CDR2 FQNEAQ. The CDR3 sequence is 16 residues long. The CDR3 DNA is TGTGCCAGCAGCATACAGGGGGCGGTGGATAATTCACCCCTCCACTTT. Protein product: CASSIQGAVDNSPLHF.

This clonotype was detected a few times. V usage is TRBV19 and J usage is TRBJ2-1; D is perhaps TRBD2 (7 bases). Trimming cost V 3 bases and J 8 bases, with 20 bases left between them. Germline V CDR1 and CDR2: LNHDA, SQIVND (reference sequence). The CDR3 contains 16 residues. CDR3 nucleotide sequence: TGTGCCAGTAGTATCCCGCCCGGACTAGGGGGGTATGAGCAGTTCTTC. It codes for CASSIPPGLGGYEQFF.

This chain links TRBV27 with TRBJ2-7; D possibly matches TRBD1 or TRBD2 (5 bases each). The CDR3 spans 15 residues. Germline V CDR1 and CDR2: MNHEY, SMNVEV (reference sequence). The V gene lost 7 bases and the J gene lost 2 bases, with 18 bases spanning the gap. CDR3 in DNA: TGTGCCAGCAAGAGAAGTACGGGGACCCCCTACGAGCAGTACTTC. It yields the protein CASKRSTGTPYEQYF.

This clonotype has only a few counts. The V and J genes are TRBV30 and TRBJ1-5; D is undetermined. Deletions cut 0 bases from V and 0 bases from J, with 9 bases between. The germline gives CDR1 GTSNPN, CDR2 SVGIG (reference sequence). The CDR3 extends over 15 amino acids. In DNA form, the CDR3 reads TGTGCCTGGAGTGTCCCAACAGTTAGCAATCAGCCCCAGCATTTT. Translated, it gives CAWSVPTVSNQPQHF.

The rearrangement joins TRBV11-2 to TRBJ2-1; D could derive from TRBD1 or TRBD2 (5 bases each). Germline V CDR1 and CDR2: SGHAT, FQNNGV. V gave up 0 bases and J gave up 6 bases, with 9 bases separating them. The CDR3 sequence is 14 residues long. The CDR3 is CASSLEGVANEQFF. The CDR3 nucleotides are TGTGCCAGCAGCTTAGAGGGGGTGGCCAATGAGCAGTTCTTC.

This clonotype was found many times. The chain couples TRBV28 to TRBJ2-3; possibly TRBD1 for D (5 bases). Trimming removed 6 bases at V and 1 base at J, with 8 bases between. The germline gives CDR1 MDHEN, CDR2 SYDVKM. This CDR3 comprises 13 residues. The CDR3, as DNA: TGTGCCAGCAGCTTCAGGGGCACAGATACGCAGTATTTT. Protein: CASSFRGTDTQYF.

The gene calls are TRBV12-3 or TRBV12-4 and TRBJ2-1, with a possible D match to TRBD1 (6 bases). Trimming took off 2 bases at V and 5 bases at J, with 10 bases between the two ends. The CDR3 spans 14 residues. The CDR3 DNA is TGTGCCAGCAGTTTAAACGACAGGCACAATGAGCAGTTCTTC. Its protein product is CASSLNDRHNEQFF.

This clonotype was counted ten times or more. This chain uses TRBV7-6 with TRBJ2-2; D tentatively reads TRBD1 or TRBD2 (5 bases each). The CDR3 spans 14 residues. The ends were cut back, 4 bases at V and 3 bases at J, with 9 bases in the middle. Germline assignment: CDR1 SGHVS and CDR2 FNYEAQ. CDR3 nucleotides: TGTGCCAGCAGCTCGGGACCTTACACCGGGGAGCTGTTTTTT. Translated, it gives CASSSGPYTGELFF.

This chain joins TRBV19 and TRBJ2-7, with D possibly being TRBD1 (5 bases). The germline V and J ends were trimmed by 5 bases and 5 bases, with 16 bases remaining between them. The CDR3 is made up of 14 amino acids. Germline V gene data show CDR1 as LNHDA and CDR2 as SQIVND (reference sequence). As DNA, the CDR3 is TGTGCCAGTAGTGAAGGGGCCAGGGTCGACGAGCAGTACTTC. It translates to CASSEGARVDEQYF. The whole variable domain, remainder taken from reference TRBV19 and TRBJ2-7, is DGGITQSPKYLFRKEGQNVTLSCEQNLNHDAMYWYRQDPGQGLRLIYYSQIVNDFQKGDIAEGYSVSREKKESFPLTVTSAQKNPTAFYLCASSEGARVDEQYFGPGTRLTVT.

The chain couples TRBV4-2 to TRBJ2-5; no definite D call. V gave up 0 bases and J gave up 4 bases, with 6 bases separating them. Germline assignment: CDR1 LGHNA and CDR2 YNFKEQ. The CDR3 length is 13 residues. The DNA for the CDR3 is TGTGCCAGCAGCCAAGAGGGTCGAGAGACCCAGTACTTC. This sequence encodes CASSQEGRETQYF.